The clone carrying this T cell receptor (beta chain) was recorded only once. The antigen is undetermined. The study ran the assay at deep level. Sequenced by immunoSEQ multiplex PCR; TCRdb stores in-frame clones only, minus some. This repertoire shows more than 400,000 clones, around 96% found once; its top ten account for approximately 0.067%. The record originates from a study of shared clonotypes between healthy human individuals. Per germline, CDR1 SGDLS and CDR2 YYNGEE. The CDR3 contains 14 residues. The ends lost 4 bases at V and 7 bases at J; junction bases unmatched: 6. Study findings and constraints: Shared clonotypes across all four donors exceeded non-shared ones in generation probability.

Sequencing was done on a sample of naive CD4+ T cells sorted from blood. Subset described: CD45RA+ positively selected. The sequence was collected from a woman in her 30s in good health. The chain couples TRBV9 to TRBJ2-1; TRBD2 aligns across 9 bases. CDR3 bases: TGTGCCAGCAGCTCCAGACTAGCGGCTAATGAGCAGTTCTTC. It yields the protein CASSSRLAANEQFF.